Presented here are 13 T cell receptor beta chains from one specimen sequenced in a study of early T cells in non-severe SARS-CoV-2 infection. TCRdb redid the calling of the 5' RACE reads with MiXCR, one entry per CDR3 protein. Here the sample spans 45,000 to 65,000 distinct CDR3 sequences, around a tenth being singletons. Sequencing was performed on whole blood. These receptors all come from an adult who was a healthcare worker with PCR-confirmed SARS-CoV-2 infection or an uninfected control (not recorded which).

This clonotype has a count of ten or more. The V gene is TRBV7-9, the J gene TRBJ2-3; D is unresolved. The CDR3 loop spans 14 amino acids. V dropped 1 base and J dropped 3 bases, with 8 bases sitting between them. CDR1 and CDR2 from the germline V gene are SEHNR and FQNEAQ (reference sequence). The chain's CDR3 is CASSLGSTTDTQYF. The DNA of the CDR3 is TGTGCCAGCAGCTTAGGGTCCACGACAGATACGCAGTATTTT.

This clonotype was recorded a few times. The genes are TRBV11-2 and TRBJ2-4; TRBD2 agrees at 14 bases. CDR1 is SGHAT, CDR2 FQNNGV, per germline. The V segment lost 6 bases and the J segment 0 bases; nucleotides outside the gene matches: 7. The CDR3 extends over 18 amino acids. The CDR3 loop reads CASRGGLAGELAKNIQYF. The CDR3 DNA follows: TGTGCCAGCAGGGGGGGACTAGCGGGAGAGCTAGCCAAAAACATTCAGTACTTC.

In this sample, this clonotype turned up many times. The chain carries TRBV19 and TRBJ1-2; no clear D gene. This CDR3 comprises 14 residues. Between the trimmed V and J ends, which lost 3 bases and 4 bases, there was a span of 12 bases. Germline-derived CDR1 and CDR2 are LNHDA and SQIVND (reference sequence). CDR3 sequence: CASSMRVGPYGYTF. CDR3 bases: TGTGCCAGTAGTATGCGGGTAGGACCCTATGGCTACACCTTC.

This clonotype came up many times. The rearrangement links TRBV7-3 to TRBJ2-3, with D hard to call. The length of the CDR3 is 13 residues. V was pared by 1 base and J by 5 bases, with 7 bases between. Germline CDR1 and CDR2: SGHTA and FQGTGA. The chain's CDR3 is CASSLILRDTQYF. For the CDR3, the DNA is TGTGCCAGCAGCTTAATTCTTCGAGATACGCAGTATTTT.

This clonotype was found many times. The V call is TRBV20-1, the J call TRBJ2-5; 13 bases match TRBD2. J was trimmed by 2 bases and V by 0 bases; bases with no gene match: 6. Germline loops: CDR1 DFQATT, CDR2 SNEGSKA (reference sequence). The CDR3 sequence is 17 residues long. CDR3 nucleotides: TGCAGTGCTAGAGATCATGGGACTAGCGGGGATCAAGAGACCCAGTACTTC. This translates into CSARDHGTSGDQETQYF.

This clonotype has ten or more counts. The chain recombines TRBV2 with TRBJ2-3; the D gene is possibly TRBD2 (6 bases). This CDR3 has 13 residues. The germline gives CDR1 SNHLY, CDR2 FYNNEI. The V end was cut by 10 bases, the J end by 1 base, with 12 bases between. The chain's CDR3 is CATGGVGTDTQYF. CDR3 nucleotides: TGTGCCACCGGAGGGGTCGGCACAGATACGCAGTATTTT.

As to this clonotype: A single base separates this from a much larger clone, so it may be a read error. The V gene is TRBV19, the J gene TRBJ1-2; the D gene is possibly TRBD1 (5 bases). This CDR3 has 12 amino acids. From germline, CDR1 is LNHDA and CDR2 SQIVND (reference sequence). The V and J ends lost 8 bases and 4 bases respectively, with 11 bases between them. This chain's CDR3 is CASVDTIYGYTF. In nucleotides, the CDR3 is TGTGCCAGTGTGGACACCATCTATGGCTACACCTTC.

This clonotype was recorded many times. V gene TRBV2 combines with J gene TRBJ2-7; D uncertain. The CDR3 is made up of 14 amino acids. CDR1 is SNHLY and CDR2 is FYNNEI in the germline V gene. V was cut by 2 bases and J by 7 bases, with 15 bases left in between. The DNA of the CDR3 is TGTGCCAGCAGTGAAAGGTGGACGGTTTTAGAGCAGTACTTC. Amino acid sequence: CASSERWTVLEQYF.

The rearrangement joins TRBV11-1 to TRBJ2-3; no definite D call. Germline CDR1 and CDR2: SGHAT and FQDESV (reference sequence). The CDR3 is 11 residues long. Deletions cut 6 bases from V and 2 bases from J, with 3 bases between. The CDR3 nucleotides read TGTGCCAGCAGATCCACAGATACGCAGTATTTT. It specifies CASRSTDTQYF.

This clonotype came up many times. CDR3 amino acids: CAISDPLTRHGNTIYF. The CDR3 nucleotides are TGTGCCATCAGTGACCCATTGACACGACACGGAAACACCATATATTTT. This chain connects TRBV10-3 to TRBJ1-3; no reliable D call. The germline V and J ends were trimmed by 3 bases and 4 bases, with 16 bases remaining between them. This CDR3 has 16 residues. The germline V gene has CDR1 ENHRY and CDR2 SYGVKD.

J is TRBJ2-2 and V is TRBV12-3 or TRBV12-4; TRBD2 agrees at 12 bases. Losses at the gene ends were 6 bases for V and 5 bases for J; bases not matched to a gene: 13. The CDR3 consists of 18 residues. The CDR3 region is CASSPTSGGRTDTGELFF. The CDR3 region has the DNA TGTGCCAGCAGCCCGACTAGCGGGGGCCGGACAGATACCGGGGAGCTGTTTTTT.

There are many counts of this clonotype. This sequence joins TRBV19 and TRBJ2-1, with 11 bases matching TRBD2. J lost 6 bases, V lost 3 bases, and 7 bases had no gene match. Germline CDR1 is LNHDA and CDR2 is SQIVND (reference sequence). The length of the CDR3 is 16 residues. CDR3 region: CASSIASGGSPNEQFF. The CDR3 DNA sequence: TGTGCCAGTAGTATCGCTAGCGGGGGGAGCCCCAATGAGCAGTTCTTC.

The V call is TRBV6-5, the J call TRBJ2-3, with 12 bases lining up with TRBD2. The CDR3 length is 14 residues. Germline CDR1 is MNHEY and CDR2 is SVGAGI. Trimming cost V 6 bases and J 4 bases; bases outside gene matches: 2. The CDR3 protein is CASRPSGGADTQYF. As DNA, the CDR3 is TGTGCCAGCAGGCCTAGCGGGGGGGCAGATACGCAGTATTTT.